The 26 T cell receptor beta chains given below trace back to one sample, sequenced in a study of metastatic and nonmetastatic thyroid tumors. No treatment of any kind had been given to any patient before thyroid surgery. TCRdb re-called the PCR reads via MiXCR. This sample has about 59,000 clones, with around 16% found just once. Sequenced material: blood. These receptors were collected from a male donor with papillary thyroid cancer or a benign thyroid nodule (not recorded which). Some clones in this sample may be carry-over from other donors' samples.

This clone was seen just once. A junction end diverges from the germline sequence, so it may reflect a read error. The chain links TRBV5-1 to TRBJ2-3, with TRBD2 as a possible D gene (6 bases). Germline-derived CDR1 and CDR2 are SGHRS and YFSETQ. This CDR3 is built from 14 residues. CDR3 sequence reads: CASSPGAGTDTHYF. As DNA, the CDR3 is TGCGCCAGCAGCCCGGGAGCGGGCACAGATACGCATTATTTT.

V and J are TRBV25-1 and TRBJ1-1, with 8 bases lining up with TRBD1. This CDR3 spans 15 amino acids. Trimming at V came to 10 bases and at J to 2 bases, leaving 12 bases not matched to a gene. CDR1 is MGHDK and CDR2 is SYGVNS in the germline V gene. The CDR3 DNA reads TGTGCCACCATAGGCCCCGGGACAGGCAACACTGAAGCTTTCTTT. Its protein is CATIGPGTGNTEAFF.

This chain links TRBV6-1 with TRBJ2-7; tentatively, D is TRBD2 (6 bases). With 3 bases removed from V and 7 bases from J, the gap between germline ends came to 16 bases. Per germline, CDR1 MNHNS and CDR2 SASEGT. This CDR3 has 14 amino acids. The CDR3 here is CASSDGGATREQYF. In DNA, the CDR3 is TGTGCCAGCAGTGATGGAGGCGCGACTAGAGAGCAGTACTTC.

The chain combines TRBV12-3 or TRBV12-4 with TRBJ2-2; D remains unclear. V was clipped by 4 bases and J by 6 bases, with 9 bases between them. The CDR3 runs 13 residues. CDR3 bases: TGTGCCAGCAGTTCCCAGGTGCCCGGGGAGCTGTTTTTT. It translates to CASSSQVPGELFF.

Many counts were recorded for this clone. J is TRBJ2-7 and V is TRBV30; 8 positions agree with TRBD1. This CDR3 region has 14 residues. Unmatched junction bases numbered 4, after V lost 0 bases and J lost 3 bases. Germline V gene sequence: CDR1 GTSNPN, CDR2 SVGIG (reference sequence). The CDR3 spells CAWSVAGGIYEQYF. CDR3 nucleotide sequence: TGTGCCTGGAGTGTAGCAGGGGGCATCTACGAGCAGTACTTC.

There are many counts of this clone. A much more abundant neighbour one base away suggests this may be a read error. This chain joins TRBV6-2 or TRBV6-3 and TRBJ1-5; D not certain. The CDR3 runs 12 residues. From germline, CDR1 is MNHEY and CDR2 SVGEGT. In nucleotides, the CDR3 is TGTGCCAGCAGTAAAAGCAATCAGCCCCAGCACTTT. This gives the protein CASSKSNQPQHF.

This clone has a count of ten or more. The chain couples TRBV9 to TRBJ1-1; D might be TRBD1 (5 bases). The germline V gene has CDR1 SGDLS and CDR2 YYNGEE. V lost 4 bases, J lost 5 bases, and 15 bases lay in between. The CDR3 runs 14 residues. CDR3 amino acids: CASSPRAEGTEAFF. The CDR3 coding sequence is TGTGCCAGCAGCCCCCGAGCTGAGGGGACTGAAGCTTTCTTT.

This clone was counted ten times or more. The genes are TRBV6-5 and TRBJ2-7; 9 nucleotides match TRBD1. The CDR3 loop spans 18 amino acids. With V trimmed by 5 bases and J by 5 bases, 19 bases remained unmatched. Germline lookup yields CDR1 MNHEY and CDR2 SVGAGI. The CDR3 region is CASSPGGAQGAKVHEQYF. CDR3 nucleotides: TGTGCCAGCAGTCCCGGCGGCGCACAGGGGGCGAAGGTCCACGAGCAGTACTTC.

This clone was observed many times. The genes are TRBV7-3 and TRBJ2-5, with a tentative D call TRBD1 (6 bases). The CDR3 contains 15 residues. V shed 5 bases and J shed 5 bases, with 18 bases lying between them. Germline V gene lookup returns CDR1 SGHTA and CDR2 FQGTGA. CDR3 region: CASSASPGTRETQYF. DNA for the CDR3: TGTGCCAGCAGCGCCTCCCCCGGGACACGGGAGACCCAGTACTTC.

The chain carries TRBV20-1 and TRBJ2-1; 11 positions agree with TRBD2. Germline V gene sequence: CDR1 DFQATT, CDR2 SNEGSKA (reference sequence). The CDR3 consists of 15 residues. With V trimmed by 5 bases and J by 8 bases, 11 bases remained unmatched. CDR3 sequence: CSAEELAGDLHEQFF. CDR3 DNA sequence: TGCAGTGCTGAAGAACTAGCGGGAGATCTCCATGAGCAGTTCTTC.

This clone was seen many times. The chain recombines TRBV6-5 with TRBJ2-1; a possible D gene is TRBD2 (6 bases). Germline CDR1 is MNHEY and CDR2 is SVGAGI. The CDR3 loop spans 15 amino acids. V dropped 4 bases and J dropped 4 bases, with 14 bases sitting between them. CDR3 in amino acids: CASSSRDSTYNEQFF. The CDR3 region has the DNA TGTGCCAGCAGTTCCCGGGACTCGACTTACAATGAGCAGTTCTTC.

Turning to this clone: A much larger clone differs from this one at a single base, so this may be a read error. CDR3 amino acids: CASSAPEGSGVGTNVLTF. The CDR3 coding sequence is TGTGCCAGCAGCGCCCCCGAGGGTAGCGGGGTCGGGACCAACGTCCTGACTTTC. The chain recombines TRBV9 with TRBJ2-6; 8 bases are a match to TRBD2. In germline, CDR1 is SGDLS, CDR2 YYNGEE. This CDR3 has 18 residues. The ends lost 3 bases at V and 8 bases at J; junction bases unmatched: 16.

Many counts were recorded for this clone. The junction does not match germline at one end; this may be a read error. Additional DNA sequences in this sample encode the identical CDR3. The J gene is TRBJ2-3, the V gene TRBV6-1, with TRBD1 matching over 8 bases. The CDR3 has 13 amino acids. The germline V gene encodes CDR1 MNHNS and CDR2 SASEGT. As DNA, the CDR3 is TGTGCCAGCAGTCTAACAGGGGGAGATACGCCGTATTTT. Its protein product is CASSLTGGDTPYF.

This chain joins TRBV12-3 or TRBV12-4 and TRBJ2-1, with 10 bases identical to TRBD2. The junction had 13 bases not matched to a gene; V was cut back by 6 bases and J by 5 bases. The CDR3 has 17 residues. The DNA of the CDR3 is TGTGCCAGCAGCTACGGAGGGGGGACTAGCGCCGACAATGAGCAGTTCTTC. Protein product: CASSYGGGTSADNEQFF.

Ten or more counts support this clone. V and J are TRBV27 and TRBJ2-1; 8 positions agree with TRBD1. Germline values: CDR1 MNHEY, CDR2 SMNVEV (reference sequence). J gave up 3 bases and V 4 bases, and 8 bases lay outside the gene matches. This CDR3 is built from 16 residues. This chain's CDR3 is CASSSTGTGFYNEQFF. The CDR3 nucleotides read TGTGCCAGCAGTTCAACCGGGACAGGTTTCTACAATGAGCAGTTCTTC.

Comments on this clone: Germline and junction disagree at one end, which may indicate a read error. V gene TRBV28 combines with J gene TRBJ2-2; D is undetermined. Germline V CDR1 and CDR2: MDHEN, SYDVKM. The CDR3 loop spans 17 amino acids. CDR3 protein: CASIPFGIQKNTWELFF. CDR3 sequence (DNA): TGTGCCAGCATCCCGTTTGGCATCCAGAAGAACACCTGGGAGCTGTTTTTT.

This clone turned up a few times. The chain is built from TRBV6-1 and TRBJ2-7; unclear D gene. The CDR3 has 16 residues. Trimming cost V 5 bases and J 0 bases, with 17 bases left between them. Germline CDR1 and CDR2: MNHNS and SASEGT. The CDR3 nucleotides are TGTGCCAGCAGTCCAGTCGTGGGCTTTAGCTCCTACGAGCAGTACTTC. This gives the protein CASSPVVGFSSYEQYF.

This clone was recorded many times. The chain uses TRBV25-1 and TRBJ2-5, with 7 bases lining up with TRBD2. Germline CDR1 MGHDK, CDR2 SYGVNS. With V trimmed by 6 bases and J by 2 bases, 6 bases remained unmatched. The CDR3 loop spans 14 amino acids. The CDR3 protein is CASSPTSQQETQYF. For the CDR3, the DNA is TGTGCCAGCAGCCCGACTAGCCAGCAAGAGACCCAGTACTTC.

This chain uses TRBV11-2 with TRBJ1-2, with D perhaps TRBD1 (5 bases). This CDR3 has 15 amino acids. The germline gives CDR1 SGHAT, CDR2 FQNNGV. V lost 8 bases to trimming and J lost 5 bases, with 21 bases between them. CDR3 sequence reads: CASLRSGGTGYGYTF. CDR3 DNA: TGTGCCAGCCTCAGATCCGGAGGTACAGGTTATGGCTACACCTTC.

Many counts were recorded for this clone. In DNA, the CDR3 is TGTGCCAGTAGTAACACAAACGAATTTTATCAGCCCCAGCATTTT. Translation: CASSNTNEFYQPQHF. This sequence joins TRBV19 and TRBJ1-5; D gene uncertain. V was clipped by 4 bases and J by 5 bases, with 15 bases between them. This CDR3 is 15 amino acids long. The V gene's germline CDR1 is LNHDA and CDR2 SQIVND (reference sequence).

Many counts were recorded for this clone. The genes are TRBV28 and TRBJ2-2, with D possibly matching TRBD2 (5 bases). Germline values: CDR1 MDHEN, CDR2 SYDVKM. V lost 7 bases, J lost 7 bases, and 16 bases lay in between. This CDR3 has 14 amino acids. The CDR3 here is CASTPSGVHGELFF. DNA of the CDR3: TGTGCCAGCACTCCCTCCGGGGTCCACGGGGAGCTGTTTTTT.

This clone was seen repeatedly, ten times or more. This rearrangement joins TRBV19 to TRBJ1-3, with 7 bases identical to TRBD1. There are 16 residues in the CDR3. Looked up from germline, CDR1 is LNHDA and CDR2 is SQIVND (reference sequence). Unmatched junction bases numbered 8, after V lost 6 bases and J lost 0 bases. The CDR3 region is CASRSTGTVSGNTIYF. In nucleotides, the CDR3 is TGTGCCAGTAGATCGACCGGGACAGTCTCTGGAAACACCATATATTTT.

This clone was found many times. J is TRBJ1-2 and V is TRBV9, with 8 bases that match TRBD1. The CDR3 runs 16 residues. Trimming took 1 base from V and 6 from J; bases not matched to a gene: 11. The germline V gene encodes CDR1 SGDLS and CDR2 YYNGEE. The CDR3 coding sequence is TGTGCCAGCAGCGTATCCCCTGACGGACAGGGTAATGGCTACACCTTC. Translated: CASSVSPDGQGNGYTF.

This clone has at least ten counts. One end of the junction does not line up with germline, which may come from a read error. The chain recombines TRBV5-6 with TRBJ2-5; 9 bases agree with TRBD2. Germline CDR1 reads SGHDT; CDR2 reads YYEEEE. This CDR3 region has 16 residues. CDR3 DNA: TGTGCCAGCAGCTTGTTTAGCGGGGGACTCCAAGGGACCCAGTACTTC. Translation: CASSLFSGGLQGTQYF.

Regarding this clone: The junction departs from the called germline gene at one end, perhaps through a read error. V and J are TRBV6-5 and TRBJ1-2; 8 positions match TRBD1. The germline gives CDR1 MNHEY, CDR2 SVGAGI. The CDR3 extends over 13 amino acids. CDR3 coding DNA: TGTGCCAGCATTTACACAGGGGGGACGAGCTACACCTTC. As protein: CASIYTGGTSYTF.

This clone was recorded many times. The rearrangement links TRBV9 to TRBJ1-5; no clear D gene. This CDR3 has 13 residues. Germline V gene sequence: CDR1 SGDLS, CDR2 YYNGEE. V gave up 3 bases and J gave up 4 bases, with 8 bases separating them. CDR3 sequence: CASSGSANQPQHF. The CDR3 region has the DNA TGTGCCAGCAGCGGGTCAGCTAATCAGCCCCAGCATTTT.